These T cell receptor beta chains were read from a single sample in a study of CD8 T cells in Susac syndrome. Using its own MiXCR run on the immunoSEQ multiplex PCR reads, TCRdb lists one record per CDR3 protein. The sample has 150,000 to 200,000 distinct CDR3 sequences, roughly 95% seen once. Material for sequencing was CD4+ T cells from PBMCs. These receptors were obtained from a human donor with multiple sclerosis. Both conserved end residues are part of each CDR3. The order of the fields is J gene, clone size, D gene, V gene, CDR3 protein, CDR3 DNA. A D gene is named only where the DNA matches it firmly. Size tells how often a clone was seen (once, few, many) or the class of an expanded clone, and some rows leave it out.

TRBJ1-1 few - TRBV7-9 CASSDHWTEAFF TGTGCCAGCAGCGATCACTGGACTGAAGCTTTCTTT
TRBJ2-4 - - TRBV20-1 CSARDPGAAKNIQYF TGCAGTGCTAGAGATCCGGGGGCGGCCAAAAACATTCAGTACTTC
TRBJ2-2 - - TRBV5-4 CASSSGRVLNTGELFF TGTGCCAGCAGCTCAGGGCGGGTCCTGAACACCGGGGAGCTGTTTTTT
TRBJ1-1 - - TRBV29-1 CSAQQHQGPGTEAFF TGCAGCGCTCAGCAACATCAGGGGCCGGGCACTGAAGCTTTCTTT
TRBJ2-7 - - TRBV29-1 CSVGGQTYEQYF TGCAGCGTGGGGGGTCAGACCTACGAGCAGTACTTC
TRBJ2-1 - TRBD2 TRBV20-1 CSARGQRGVYNEQFF TGCAGTGCTAGAGGTCAGCGGGGGGTTTACAATGAGCAGTTCTTC
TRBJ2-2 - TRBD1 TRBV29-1 CSVARDRRNTGELFF TGCAGCGTTGCCCGGGACAGGAGGAACACCGGGGAGCTGTTTTTT
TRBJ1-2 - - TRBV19 CASSWQNNYGYTF TGTGCCAGTAGTTGGCAGAACAACTATGGCTACACCTTC
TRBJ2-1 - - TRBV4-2 CASSQDLLGANEEQFF TGTGCCAGCAGCCAAGATTTGCTGGGGGCTAACGAGGAGCAGTTCTTC
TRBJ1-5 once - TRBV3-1 CASSQDTIGGQPQHF TGTGCCAGCAGCCAAGATACTATAGGGGGTCAGCCCCAGCATTTT
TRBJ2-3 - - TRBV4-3 CASSQAKGGGPDTQYF TGCGCCAGCAGCCAAGCGAAAGGGGGAGGGCCAGATACGCAGTATTTT
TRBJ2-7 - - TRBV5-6 CASTFRLGQTISYEQYF TGTGCCAGCACCTTCCGGCTGGGGCAAACCATCTCCTACGAGCAGTACTTC
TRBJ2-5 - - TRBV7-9 CASSLVRAGEETQYF TGTGCCAGCAGCTTAGTAAGGGCAGGGGAAGAGACCCAGTACTTC
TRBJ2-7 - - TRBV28 CASVSSYEQYF TGTGCCAGCGTAAGCTCCTACGAGCAGTACTTC
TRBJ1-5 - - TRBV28 CASSFGGTGQPQHF TGTGCCAGCAGTTTCGGGGGAACAGGTCAGCCCCAGCATTTT
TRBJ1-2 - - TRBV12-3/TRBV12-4 CASSFGSGGYTF TGTGCCAGCAGTTTTGGAAGCGGTGGCTACACCTTC
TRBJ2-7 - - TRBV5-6 CASSWKALDYEQYF TGTGCCAGCAGCTGGAAGGCCCTAGACTACGAGCAGTACTTC
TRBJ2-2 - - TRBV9 CASSVVEGAYTGELFF TGTGCCAGCAGCGTAGTGGAGGGAGCGTACACCGGGGAGCTGTTTTTT
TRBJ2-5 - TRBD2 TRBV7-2 CASSLVAGRETQYF TGTGCCAGCAGCTTGGTAGCGGGAAGAGAGACCCAGTACTTC
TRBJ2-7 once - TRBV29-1 CSVDGPASYEQYF TGCAGCGTTGATGGTCCAGCTTCCTACGAGCAGTACTTC
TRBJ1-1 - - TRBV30 CAWSMFGNTEAFF TGTGCCTGGAGTATGTTCGGGAACACTGAAGCTTTCTTT
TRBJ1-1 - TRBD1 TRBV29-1 CSVPGTGLNTEAFF TGCAGCGTCCCCGGGACAGGCCTGAACACTGAAGCTTTCTTT
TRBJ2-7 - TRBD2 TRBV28 CASRSQVGGSNEQYF TGTGCCAGCAGATCCCAAGTAGGCGGGAGCAACGAGCAGTACTTC
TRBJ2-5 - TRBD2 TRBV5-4 CASSLSLADQETQYF TGTGCCAGCAGCCTCTCACTAGCGGACCAAGAGACCCAGTACTTC
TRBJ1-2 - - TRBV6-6 CASGRGGDISYGYTF TGTGCCAGCGGACGGGGAGGGGATATATCCTATGGCTACACCTTC
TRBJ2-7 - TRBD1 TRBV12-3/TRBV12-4 CASSPGTGKNEQYF TGTGCCAGCAGTCCCGGGACAGGGAAGAACGAGCAGTACTTC
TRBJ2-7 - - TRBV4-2 CASSQEDFAYEQYF TGTGCCAGCAGCCAAGAGGACTTTGCCTACGAGCAGTACTTC
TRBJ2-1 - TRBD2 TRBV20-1 CSARDPSGTPLEFF TGCAGTGCTAGAGATCCTAGCGGGACACCATTGGAGTTCTTC
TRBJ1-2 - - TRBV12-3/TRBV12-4 CASSTRTATNYGYTF TGTGCCAGCAGTACCCGGACAGCAACCAACTATGGCTACACCTTC
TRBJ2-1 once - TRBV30 CAWNSLGVGNEQFF TGTGCCTGGAACAGCCTAGGGGTTGGTAATGAGCAGTTCTTC
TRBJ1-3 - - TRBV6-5 CASSYSPLSGNTIYF TGTGCCAGCAGTTACTCCCCTCTCTCTGGAAACACCATATATTTT
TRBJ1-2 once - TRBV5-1 CASSLELGRGPLGVYF TGCGCCAGCAGCTTGGAACTTGGCAGGGGTCCCTTAGGGGTTTACTTC
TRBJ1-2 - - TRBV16 CASSPSGGSSLLF TGTGCCAGCAGCCCATCCGGCGGCTCCAGCCTCCTCTTC
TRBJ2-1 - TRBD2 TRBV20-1 CSARDKAGVSYNEQFF TGCAGTGCTAGAGATAAGGCGGGAGTATCCTACAATGAGCAGTTCTTC